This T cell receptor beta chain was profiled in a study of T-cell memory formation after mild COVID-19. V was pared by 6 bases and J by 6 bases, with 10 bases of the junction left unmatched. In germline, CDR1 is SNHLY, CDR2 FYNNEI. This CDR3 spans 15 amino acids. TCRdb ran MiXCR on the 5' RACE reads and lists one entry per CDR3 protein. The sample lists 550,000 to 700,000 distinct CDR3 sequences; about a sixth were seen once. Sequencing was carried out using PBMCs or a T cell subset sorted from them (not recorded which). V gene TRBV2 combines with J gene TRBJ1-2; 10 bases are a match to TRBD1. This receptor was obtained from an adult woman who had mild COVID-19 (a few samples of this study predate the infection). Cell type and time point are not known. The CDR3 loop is CASSPGTGDLDGYTF. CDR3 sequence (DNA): TGTGCCAGCAGCCCCGGGACAGGGGATTTAGATGGCTACACCTTC.